The rows below give T cell receptor beta chains drawn from one sample of a study of blood T cell repertoires in COVID-19. The table came from immunoSEQ multiplex PCR; TCRdb's copy has only in-frame clones and leaves some out. This table holds about 80,000 clones, about nine tenths found once. Input material: peripheral blood. The receptor source for this set is a woman older than 75 with acute or convalescent COVID-19. The CDR3 runs from the conserved cysteine through the conserved F or W. A D gene is named only where the DNA matches it firmly. Clone size is not always given. Where it is, it says once, few, many or a class for expanded clones.

cdr3_aa cdr3_nt v_call clone_size j_call d_call
CASSHGTGTGELFF TGCGCCAGCAGCCACGGGACAGGAACCGGGGAGCTGTTTTTT TRBV5-1 . TRBJ2-2 TRBD1
CASSSGRNYGYTF TGTGCCAGCAGCTCAGGGAGGAACTATGGCTACACCTTC TRBV5-4 once TRBJ1-2 .
CASSQDQGRGGNEQFF TGTGCCAGCAGCCAAGATCAAGGCCGGGGTGGTAATGAGCAGTTCTTC TRBV4-2 . TRBJ2-1 .
CASSSKLAGAGQETQYF TGTGCCAGCAGCTCCAAACTAGCGGGAGCAGGGCAAGAGACCCAGTACTTC TRBV11-3 . TRBJ2-5 TRBD2
CSVEGPGVKTQYF TGCAGCGTTGAAGGCCCCGGGGTGAAGACCCAGTACTTC TRBV29-1 . TRBJ2-5 .
CASSDRQGARAFF TGTGCCAGCAGCGATCGACAGGGGGCGCGAGCTTTCTTT TRBV7-9 . TRBJ1-1 TRBD1
CASSSAGTRNEQYF TGTGCCAGCAGCTCGGCGGGTACAAGGAACGAGCAGTACTTC TRBV7-9 . TRBJ2-7 .
CSVRTVRSNEQYF TGCAGCGTTCGGACAGTGCGCAGCAACGAGCAGTACTTC TRBV29-1 . TRBJ2-7 .
CASSESGGGGNEQFF TGTGCCAGCAGTGAATCCGGGGGAGGGGGCAATGAGCAGTTCTTC TRBV25-1 . TRBJ2-1 .
CSAIGFPDRRQETQYF TGCAGCGCTATTGGGTTCCCGGACAGAAGACAAGAGACCCAGTACTTC TRBV29-1 . TRBJ2-5 .
CASSDTLTRDRGYEQYF TGTGCCAGCAGTGATACCCTAACCCGGGACAGGGGGTACGAGCAGTACTTC TRBV2 . TRBJ2-7 TRBD1
CATSRVGRQSNEQFF TGTGCCACCAGCAGAGTAGGTAGACAGTCTAATGAGCAGTTCTTC TRBV15 . TRBJ2-1 .
CATRRGRSSYEQYF TGTGCCACCAGGAGAGGGAGGAGCTCCTACGAGCAGTACTTC TRBV24-1 . TRBJ2-7 .
CASSPSGVQETQYF TGTGCCAGCTCACCTAGCGGGGTCCAAGAGACCCAGTACTTC TRBV18 . TRBJ2-5 TRBD2
CASSSTTGMNTEAFF TGTGCCAGCAGCTCCACGACGGGGATGAACACTGAAGCTTTCTTT TRBV7-9 . TRBJ1-1 .
CASSQDGTGAAPNYGYTF TGCGCCAGCAGCCAGGACGGGACAGGAGCCGCACCTAACTATGGCTACACCTTC TRBV4-1 . TRBJ1-2 TRBD1
CASILSGGGGETQYF TGTGCCAGCATTCTCTCCGGGGGCGGGGGAGAGACCCAGTACTTC TRBV6-6 . TRBJ2-5 .
CASSRDWTDNEQFF TGTGCCAGCAGTAGGGACTGGACCGACAATGAGCAGTTCTTC TRBV7-2 . TRBJ2-1 .
CASSLELSGWDTEAFF TGCGCCAGCAGCTTGGAGTTAAGCGGGTGGGACACTGAAGCTTTCTTT TRBV5-1 . TRBJ1-1 .
CASRSDRGRGNTIYF TGTGCCAGCAGGTCCGACAGGGGGAGGGGAAACACCATATATTTT TRBV6-5 few TRBJ1-3 TRBD1
CASSEGTNEKLFF TGTGCCAGCAGCGAGGGAACTAATGAAAAACTGTTTTTT TRBV11-3 few TRBJ1-4 .
CASSYDGGLGGYTF TGTGCCAGCAGTTACGACGGGGGTCTTGGTGGCTACACCTTC TRBV6-2/TRBV6-3 . TRBJ1-2 .
CSARFYNEQFF TGCAGTGCTCGTTTTTACAATGAGCAGTTCTTC TRBV20-1 . TRBJ2-1 .
CSVSPGGMQETQYF TGCAGCGTTTCCCCTGGGGGGATGCAAGAGACCCAGTACTTC TRBV29-1 . TRBJ2-5 .
CASSPLEGAVTEAFF TGTGCCAGTAGTCCACTGGAGGGGGCAGTAACTGAAGCTTTCTTT TRBV19 . TRBJ1-1 TRBD1
CASSLRRGESYEQYF TGTGCCAGCTCACTCCGCCGGGGGGAATCCTACGAGCAGTACTTC TRBV18 . TRBJ2-7 TRBD2
CASIDTGKANYGYTF TGTGCCAGCATTGACACGGGAAAAGCTAACTATGGCTACACCTTC TRBV5-6 . TRBJ1-2 .
CASSISRRGRRGDNEQFF TGTGCCAGTAGCATATCTCGTCGGGGTCGGCGGGGGGACAATGAGCAGTTCTTC TRBV19 . TRBJ2-1 TRBD2
CASSIRTGGVYYEQYF TGTGCCAGTAGTATACGGACAGGGGGAGTCTACTACGAGCAGTACTTC TRBV19 . TRBJ2-7 TRBD1
CASSLVENYGYTF TGTGCCAGCAGTTTAGTGGAGAACTATGGCTACACCTTC TRBV12-3/TRBV12-4 . TRBJ1-2 .
CASSLFEVEAFF TGTGCCAGCAGTTTGTTTGAGGTTGAAGCTTTCTTT TRBV12-3/TRBV12-4 . TRBJ1-1 .
CASSPPSGFSGNTIYF TGTGCCAGCTCACCACCCAGCGGCTTCTCTGGAAACACCATATATTTT TRBV18 . TRBJ1-3 .
CASSQDQGADTEAFF TGTGCCAGCAGCCAAGATCAGGGGGCGGACACTGAAGCTTTCTTT TRBV4-2 few TRBJ1-1 TRBD1
CASNDGRAYGYTF TGTGCCAGCAACGACGGCAGGGCTTATGGCTACACCTTC TRBV6-5 once TRBJ1-2 .
CASSMGEGFSGNTIYF TGCGCCAGCAGCATGGGGGAGGGATTCTCTGGAAACACCATATATTTT TRBV5-1 . TRBJ1-3 .
CASSLEGLAGGNGETQYF TGTGCCAGCAGCCTTGAGGGACTAGCGGGAGGGAATGGTGAGACCCAGTACTTC TRBV3-1/TRBV3-2 once TRBJ2-5 TRBD2
CASSLDDSYEQYF TGCGCCAGCAGCTTGGACGACAGCTACGAGCAGTACTTC TRBV5-1 once TRBJ2-7 .
CASSISSGGLSTGELFF TGTGCCAGTAGTATCTCTAGCGGGGGGCTATCCACCGGGGAGCTGTTTTTT TRBV19 once TRBJ2-2 TRBD2
CASSPRWPRTDTQYF TGTGCCAGCAGCCCCCGCTGGCCACGCACAGATACGCAGTATTTT TRBV14 . TRBJ2-3 .
CASSLGGDGSPLHF TGTGCCAGCAGCTTAGGGGGGGACGGTTCACCCCTCCACTTT TRBV7-9 once TRBJ1-6 .
CASRANEGGNQPQHF TGTGCCAGCAGGGCTAACGAGGGGGGGAATCAGCCCCAGCATTTT TRBV6-5 . TRBJ1-5 .
CASSLLRGGPTDTQYF TGTGCCAGCAGCCTCCTCCGGGGGGGCCCCACAGATACGCAGTATTTT TRBV7-2 . TRBJ2-3 TRBD2
CASSPTGKETQYF TGTGCCAGCAGCCCGACAGGGAAAGAGACCCAGTACTTC TRBV7-3 . TRBJ2-5 TRBD1
CASSSRGTSYEQFF TGTGCCAGCAGCTCCCGCGGGACTAGTTATGAGCAGTTCTTC TRBV7-9 . TRBJ2-1 TRBD2
CASSAGLAGVSEQYF TGTGCCAGCAGCGCCGGACTAGCGGGAGTAAGCGAGCAGTACTTC TRBV5-4 . TRBJ2-7 TRBD2
CSGLGQGAVRAFF TGCAGCGGGCTCGGACAGGGGGCGGTCAGAGCTTTCTTT TRBV29-1 . TRBJ1-1 TRBD1
CASSPGGVKLFF TGTGCTAGCAGCCCCGGGGGGGTAAAACTGTTTTTT TRBV7-7 . TRBJ1-4 .
CASSYRGGQPQHF TGTGCCAGTAGTTACAGGGGCGGTCAGCCCCAGCATTTT TRBV19 . TRBJ1-5 TRBD1
CASSLQGGVYGYTF TGCGCCAGCAGCTTGCAGGGTGGGGTCTATGGCTACACCTTC TRBV5-1 once TRBJ1-2 .
CASSAGRYNEQFF TGTGCCAGCAGCGCAGGAAGATACAATGAGCAGTTCTTC TRBV7-9 . TRBJ2-1 .
CAWRSTNPIYGYTF TGTGCCTGGAGATCGACAAATCCAATCTATGGCTACACCTTC TRBV30 . TRBJ1-2 .
CASSPEGADTQYF TGCGCCAGCAGCCCAGAGGGAGCAGATACGCAGTATTTT TRBV5-1 few TRBJ2-3 .
CASSRTRTGGETQYF TGTGCCAGCAGCAGGACTCGGACAGGGGGGGAGACCCAGTACTTC TRBV6-6 . TRBJ2-5 TRBD1
CSVDYLAGGSQYF TGCAGCGTTGATTACCTAGCGGGAGGGTCCCAGTACTTC TRBV29-1 . TRBJ2-5 TRBD2